This paragraph reports one TCR beta chain. Its antigen is as yet unknown. The PCR ran on 60 Vbeta and 13 Jbeta primers. Clones were read by immunoSEQ multiplex PCR, and TCRdb kept only the in-frame ones, dropping some. The data contain 200,000 or so clones, more than 60% of them singletons. The data originate from a study of cytomegalovirus exposure and HLA in healthy donors. Study-level background: In a previous analysis, around 120 million unique TCR beta sequences were found from some 180 million T cells.

Study-level findings and limits: TCR beta V segments were, for the most part, productive about 90% or about 30% of the time in an earlier analysis. Among TCR sequences, most were rare, though some public TCRs appeared in many donors.

V trimming: 4 bases; J trimming: 2 bases; junction bases outside the gene matches: 2. The CDR3 consists of 14 residues. Germline V gives CDR1 MNHNY, CDR2 SVGAGI (reference sequence). The chain recombines TRBV6-6 with TRBJ2-3; TRBD2 aligns across 8 bases. The source is a girl aged 2-10 years in good health and CMV-seronegative. What was sequenced was PBMCs. The CDR3 nucleotides are TGTGCCAGCAGTTTACTAGCGGTCACAGATACGCAGTATTTT. This codes for CASSLLAVTDTQYF.